This T cell receptor (beta chain) was identified in a study of neoadjuvant nivolumab and ipilimumab in lung cancer. Study-wide background: The combination arm added day-1 ipilimumab 1 mg/kg to nivolumab 3 mg/kg on days 1, 15, 29. Points from the study as a whole: Only two of four nivolumab-treated tumors gained richness and clonality by surgery.

Turning to this clone: Its antigen remains unknown.

This table comes from immunoSEQ multiplex PCR, and its TCRdb copy is limited to in-frame clones, with some not included. The sample yields 2,500 to 4,000 clones, 88% seen once. CDR3 length: 17 amino acids. V lost 2 bases, J lost 3 bases, and 10 bases stayed unmatched. Per germline, CDR1 MGHDK and CDR2 SYGVNS. The material was tumor tissue, obtained after neoadjuvant nivolumab, alone or with ipilimumab, at or shortly before surgery. The source of this sequence is an adult with non-small cell lung cancer. V is TRBV25-1 and J is TRBJ1-5, with 7 positions matching TRBD1. This CDR3 is CASSEAQTRGSNQPQHF. In DNA form, the CDR3 reads TGTGCCAGCAGTGAAGCCCAAACCAGGGGGTCCAATCAGCCCCAGCATTTT.